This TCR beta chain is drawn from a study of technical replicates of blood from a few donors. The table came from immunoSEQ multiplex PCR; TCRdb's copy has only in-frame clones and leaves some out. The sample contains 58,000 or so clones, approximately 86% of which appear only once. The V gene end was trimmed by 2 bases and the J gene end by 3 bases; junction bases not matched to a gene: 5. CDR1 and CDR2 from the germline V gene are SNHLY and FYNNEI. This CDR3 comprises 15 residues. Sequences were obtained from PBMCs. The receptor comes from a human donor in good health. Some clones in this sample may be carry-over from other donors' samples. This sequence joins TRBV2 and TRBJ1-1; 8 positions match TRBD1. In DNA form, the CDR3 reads TGTGCCAGCAGTGAAAAGGGACAGGTACACACTGAAGCTTTCTTT. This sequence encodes CASSEKGQVHTEAFF.